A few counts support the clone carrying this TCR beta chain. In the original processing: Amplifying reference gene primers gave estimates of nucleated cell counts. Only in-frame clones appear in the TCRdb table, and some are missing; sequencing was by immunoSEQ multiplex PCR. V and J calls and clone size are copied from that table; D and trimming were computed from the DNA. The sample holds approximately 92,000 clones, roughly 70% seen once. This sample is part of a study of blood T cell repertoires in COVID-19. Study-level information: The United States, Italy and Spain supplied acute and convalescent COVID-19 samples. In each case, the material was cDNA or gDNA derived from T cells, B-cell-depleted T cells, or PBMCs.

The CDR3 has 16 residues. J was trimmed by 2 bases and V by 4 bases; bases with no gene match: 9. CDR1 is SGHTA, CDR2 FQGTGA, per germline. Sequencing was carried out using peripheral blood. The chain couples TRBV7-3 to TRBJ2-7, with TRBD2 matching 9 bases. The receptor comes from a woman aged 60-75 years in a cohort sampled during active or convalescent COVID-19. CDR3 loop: CASSSGLAGATYEQYF. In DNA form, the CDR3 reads TGTGCCAGCAGCTCGGGACTAGCAGGGGCAACCTACGAGCAGTACTTC.